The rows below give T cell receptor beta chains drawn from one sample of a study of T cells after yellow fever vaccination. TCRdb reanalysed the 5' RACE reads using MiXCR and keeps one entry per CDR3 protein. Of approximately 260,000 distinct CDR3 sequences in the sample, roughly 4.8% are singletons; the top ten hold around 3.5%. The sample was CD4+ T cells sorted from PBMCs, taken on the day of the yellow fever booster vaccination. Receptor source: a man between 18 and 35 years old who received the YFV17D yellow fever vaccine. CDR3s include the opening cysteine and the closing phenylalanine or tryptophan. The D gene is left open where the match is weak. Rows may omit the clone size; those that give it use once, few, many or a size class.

CDR3nt: TGCAGTGCTTCCGGGACAGGGGGCGGTAAGAGCAATCAGCCCCAGCATTTT
CDR3aa: CSASGTGGGKSNQPQHF
abundance: NA
v_gene: TRBV20-1
d_gene: TRBD1
j_gene: TRBJ1-5

CDR3nt: TGTGCCAGCAGCTTAGTCGGGACCGGTGACGATGAGCAGTTCTTC
CDR3aa: CASSLVGTGDDEQFF
abundance: NA
v_gene: TRBV7-3
d_gene: NA
j_gene: TRBJ2-1

CDR3nt: TGTGCCACCAGCAGAGGTGGAGTGAATCAGCCCCAGCATTTT
CDR3aa: CATSRGGVNQPQHF
abundance: few
v_gene: TRBV15
d_gene: NA
j_gene: TRBJ1-5

CDR3nt: TGTGCCAGCACCCAACTACAGGGGGACTACGAGCAGTACTTC
CDR3aa: CASTQLQGDYEQYF
abundance: many
v_gene: TRBV7-6
d_gene: TRBD1
j_gene: TRBJ2-7

CDR3nt: TGTGCCAGCAGTTATGGGACAGGGTCGCTGTTGAACACTGAAGCTTTCTTT
CDR3aa: CASSYGTGSLLNTEAFF
abundance: NA
v_gene: TRBV6-6
d_gene: TRBD1
j_gene: TRBJ1-1

CDR3nt: TGTGCCAGCAGCCAAGCGGGCGGGGAGAACACCGGGGAGCTGTTTTTT
CDR3aa: CASSQAGGENTGELFF
abundance: few
v_gene: TRBV4-2
d_gene: NA
j_gene: TRBJ2-2

CDR3nt: TGCAGTGCTAGAGGAAGGGGGAGGGACTATGGCTACACCTTC
CDR3aa: CSARGRGRDYGYTF
abundance: many
v_gene: TRBV20-1
d_gene: NA
j_gene: TRBJ1-2

CDR3nt: TGCGCCAGCAGCACAAGACAGATAGCTAACTATGGCTACACCTTC
CDR3aa: CASSTRQIANYGYTF
abundance: many
v_gene: TRBV4-3
d_gene: NA
j_gene: TRBJ1-2

CDR3nt: TGCGCCAGCAGCGTTGCGGGGGAAGATACGCAGTATTTT
CDR3aa: CASSVAGEDTQYF
abundance: many
v_gene: TRBV5-1
d_gene: TRBD2
j_gene: TRBJ2-3

CDR3nt: TGTGCCACCAGCAGTCCCCTCAGGGAATCGGGTCAGCCCCAGCATTTT
CDR3aa: CATSSPLRESGQPQHF
abundance: few
v_gene: TRBV15
d_gene: NA
j_gene: TRBJ1-5

CDR3nt: TGTGCCAGCAGCCTCGTGGGTCGAGCTACTGGGGCCAACGTCCTGACTTTC
CDR3aa: CASSLVGRATGANVLTF
abundance: few
v_gene: TRBV6-4
d_gene: NA
j_gene: TRBJ2-6

CDR3nt: TGTGCCAGCAGCCAAGGGGCCGGACTTGGCCGGGGGCAGTTCTTC
CDR3aa: CASSQGAGLGRGQFF
abundance: few
v_gene: TRBV3-1
d_gene: NA
j_gene: TRBJ2-1

CDR3nt: TGCGCCAGCAGCTTGGAAGCGAAGACCCAGTACTTC
CDR3aa: CASSLEAKTQYF
abundance: many
v_gene: TRBV5-1
d_gene: NA
j_gene: TRBJ2-5

CDR3nt: TGTGCCACCAGTGATTTAGACCAAGAGACCCAGTACTTC
CDR3aa: CATSDLDQETQYF
abundance: many
v_gene: TRBV24-1
d_gene: NA
j_gene: TRBJ2-5

CDR3nt: TGTGCCAGCAATCCCGGCTCGGGGAGCTCCTACGAGCAGTACTTC
CDR3aa: CASNPGSGSSYEQYF
abundance: many
v_gene: TRBV6-2/TRBV6-3
d_gene: NA
j_gene: TRBJ2-7

CDR3nt: TGTGCCAGCAGCTTGAGGGCCGACCCGAATGAAAAACTGTTTTTT
CDR3aa: CASSLRADPNEKLFF
abundance: NA
v_gene: TRBV5-4
d_gene: NA
j_gene: TRBJ1-4

CDR3nt: TGTGCCACCAGCAGAGGAGGAGGGGGGGCCGTTAAGACCCAGTACTTC
CDR3aa: CATSRGGGGAVKTQYF
abundance: many
v_gene: TRBV15
d_gene: NA
j_gene: TRBJ2-5

CDR3nt: TGCGCCAGCAGCTCCTACAGGATCTCCTACGAGCAGTACTTC
CDR3aa: CASSSYRISYEQYF
abundance: few
v_gene: TRBV5-1
d_gene: NA
j_gene: TRBJ2-7

CDR3nt: TGTGCCAGCCGCGGGACAGGGGGTTTGGAGACCCAGTACTTC
CDR3aa: CASRGTGGLETQYF
abundance: many
v_gene: TRBV7-2
d_gene: TRBD1
j_gene: TRBJ2-5

CDR3nt: TGTGCTAGCAGCTTAGGGGGACCGATAAACACCGGGGAGCTGTTTTTT
CDR3aa: CASSLGGPINTGELFF
abundance: many
v_gene: TRBV7-7
d_gene: NA
j_gene: TRBJ2-2

CDR3nt: TGTGCCAGCAGCGACGACGGGACCTTCACAGATACGCAGTATTTT
CDR3aa: CASSDDGTFTDTQYF
abundance: few
v_gene: TRBV6-2/TRBV6-3
d_gene: NA
j_gene: TRBJ2-3

CDR3nt: TGCGCCAGCAGATATGGACTAGCCCCCACAGATACGCAGTATTTT
CDR3aa: CASRYGLAPTDTQYF
abundance: NA
v_gene: TRBV5-1
d_gene: TRBD2
j_gene: TRBJ2-3

CDR3nt: TGTGCCAGCAGTCCTGGGGGGCCGTCCTACAATGAGCAGTTCTTC
CDR3aa: CASSPGGPSYNEQFF
abundance: NA
v_gene: TRBV4-2
d_gene: NA
j_gene: TRBJ2-1

CDR3nt: TGTGCCAGCAGCTTAAGGGAATCGGGGGGCAGGGGTGGCTATGAGCAGTTCTTC
CDR3aa: CASSLRESGGRGGYEQFF
abundance: NA
v_gene: TRBV7-2
d_gene: NA
j_gene: TRBJ2-1

CDR3nt: TGCAGTGCTAGAGCCAGGGGACATTGGAACACTGAAGCTTTCTTT
CDR3aa: CSARARGHWNTEAFF
abundance: few
v_gene: TRBV20-1
d_gene: NA
j_gene: TRBJ1-1

CDR3nt: TGTGCCAGCAGCTCGCGGGACCCTTGTGCGAACACCGGGGAGCTGTTTTTT
CDR3aa: CASSSRDPCANTGELFF
abundance: NA
v_gene: TRBV21-1
d_gene: NA
j_gene: TRBJ2-2

CDR3nt: TGTGCCAGCTCAAACACACGTTCAGAGACCCAGTACTTC
CDR3aa: CASSNTRSETQYF
abundance: NA
v_gene: TRBV18
d_gene: NA
j_gene: TRBJ2-5

CDR3nt: TGTGCCACCGGTCCCCGGGGCACAGATACGCAGTATTTT
CDR3aa: CATGPRGTDTQYF
abundance: NA
v_gene: TRBV24-1
d_gene: NA
j_gene: TRBJ2-3

CDR3nt: TGTGCCAGCTCACCCCAGGCCGCGATATACACTGAAGCTTTCTTT
CDR3aa: CASSPQAAIYTEAFF
abundance: few
v_gene: TRBV18
d_gene: NA
j_gene: TRBJ1-1

CDR3nt: TGTGCCAGCAGCGTGGGGACTCGCCTCACCGAGCAGTACTTC
CDR3aa: CASSVGTRLTEQYF
abundance: NA
v_gene: TRBV9
d_gene: NA
j_gene: TRBJ2-7

CDR3nt: TGCGCCAGCAGCTTGGGAGTCAGTGGGGGGGATTCACCCCTCCACTTT
CDR3aa: CASSLGVSGGDSPLHF
abundance: few
v_gene: TRBV5-1
d_gene: NA
j_gene: TRBJ1-6

CDR3nt: TGCGCCAGCAGCTTGGTTCCGGGCACAGATACGCAGTATTTT
CDR3aa: CASSLVPGTDTQYF
abundance: many
v_gene: TRBV5-1
d_gene: NA
j_gene: TRBJ2-3